This entry features one T cell receptor (beta chain) sequence. What it binds is not known. This sample was taken from a study of T cell repertoires in cytomegalovirus infection. Study-level background: CMV epitopes in the study were HLA-C-restricted (recently identified) and HLA-B-restricted (well studied). Indications of both CMV infection and matching HLA type were provided by public TCR beta signatures. Overall study results and limits: Carriers of CMV and the relevant HLA type were discriminated by public TCR beta frequency. HLA-C-restricted CMV clonotypes gave the most frequent clonotype in two of eight donors.

Germline V gene data show CDR1 as MGHRA and CDR2 as YSYEKL. V was shortened by 1 base and J by 5 bases, with 11 bases between the two germline ends. CDR3 length equals 14 residues. TCRdb reprocessed the reads via MiXCR and lists one record per CDR3 protein. The table has about 770,000 distinct CDR3 sequences, 25% to 30% seen once; the top ten hold around 13%. The sample here was cultured CD8+ T cells from PBMCs, taken from culture after CMV antigen stimulation. V gene TRBV4-1 combines with J gene TRBJ2-5; TRBD1 or TRBD2 may be the D gene (6 bases each). The TCR was taken from a human donor in good health (CMV status not recorded). Some clones in this sample may be carry-over from other donors' samples. As DNA, the CDR3 is TGCGCCAGCAGCCAAGGTGGGGGGCCTGAGACCCAGTACTTC. Translating gives CASSQGGGPETQYF.